The present T cell receptor beta chain was sequenced within a study of T cell responses to AZD1222 COVID-19 vaccine (dated by TCRdb to the early 2020s). In the study overall: TCR sequencing covered about 230 trial participants: about 210 given two doses of AZD1222 and about 26 given two doses of MenACWY control vaccine. Trial participants were enrolled into age subgroups of 18-55, 56-69 and 70-plus years, which contained 148, 28 and 57 TCR-sequenced participants, respectively. Points the paper makes about the study in general: Spike-specific TCR breadth and depth rose significantly after two AZD1222 doses compared with day 0 and with MenACWY recipients. Conclusions about previously exposed vaccinees are limited, since just five or six AZD1222 recipients were seropositive for SARS-CoV-2 at baseline. In the small 56-69-year group, the increase in depth fell short of significance, most likely because of low power. CD4 TCRs associated with the vaccine covered the entire spike protein, and the dominant responses were in regions 160-218 and 743-854. Most participants were white British and females outnumbered males, and the authors suggested that clonal diversity may have been underestimated. Nearly half of unique spike-specific TCRs reportedly recognized epitopes outside regions mutated in the B.1.351 and B.1.1.7 variants. No day 14 peak-response samples were available, so repertoires were characterized only after the peak T cell response.

Interpreted using the paper, the time point label stands for: about 28 days (+/-7) after the second vaccine dose. The treatment or condition label here, explained by the study, means: meningococcal conjugate vaccine given as trial control. Samples from vaccinated people were obtained from the UK trials COV001 and COV002, which included a single-blind randomized controlled phase 2/3 trial of AZD1222 (ChAdOx1 nCoV-19) in healthy adults. Trial participant PBMC samples were collected at day 0 and day 28 after the second dose for TCRbeta chain sequencing. V loses 4 bases at its end and J loses 8 bases; junction bases beyond the gene matches: 6. CDR1 MNHNY and CDR2 SVGAGI are derived from the germline V gene (reference sequence). The CDR3 covers 13 residues, taking in both the cysteine and the phenylalanine. CDR3 DNA only is kept here, 39 bases in frame from base 1. A note on this clone: Its antigen is currently not known. The input lacks base qualities; no much larger clone sits a single base away.

The CDR3 regions of human TCRbeta chains were analyzed by immunosequencing. On the study's bioinformatics: Repertoire TCRs were matched against a reference library of SARS-CoV-2-specific TCRs generated with the MIRA antigen-specificity platform. Breadth was defined as the fraction of unique TCRs that were SARS-CoV-2-associated, and depth was defined as the fraction of total T cells that were SARS-CoV-2-associated. Using the MIRA data, every spike-specific TCR was mapped to the spike region that the TCR reacted to and assigned to either a CD4 or a CD8 class. Log10-transformed breadth and depth values were compared by one-way ANOVA with Sidak's multiple comparisons tests. TCRdb obtained this table from immuneACCESS and retained in-frame rearrangements with V and J assigned. These tables miss some clones; where compared with another copy, unresolved V genes account for less than half of the shortfall, and the remainder is unexplained. V and J calls plus clone size are reproduced from that table; the DNA served to infer D and trimming. This sample has 150,000 to 200,000 clones in its table, and 80% to 90% of those were observed once. The top ten clonotypes cover more than 4% of the sample.

This specimen consisted of peripheral blood, obtained 28 days after the second dose of the MenACWY control vaccine. The TCR comes from an adult who received the MenACWY meningococcal vaccine as a control. The sequence joins TRBV6-6 to TRBJ1-2; 8 nucleotides in the junction match TRBD1. CDR3 region: CASSSRGQGGYTF. The nucleotide sequence is TGTGCCAGCAGTTCCCGAGGACAGGGCGGCTACACCTTC.